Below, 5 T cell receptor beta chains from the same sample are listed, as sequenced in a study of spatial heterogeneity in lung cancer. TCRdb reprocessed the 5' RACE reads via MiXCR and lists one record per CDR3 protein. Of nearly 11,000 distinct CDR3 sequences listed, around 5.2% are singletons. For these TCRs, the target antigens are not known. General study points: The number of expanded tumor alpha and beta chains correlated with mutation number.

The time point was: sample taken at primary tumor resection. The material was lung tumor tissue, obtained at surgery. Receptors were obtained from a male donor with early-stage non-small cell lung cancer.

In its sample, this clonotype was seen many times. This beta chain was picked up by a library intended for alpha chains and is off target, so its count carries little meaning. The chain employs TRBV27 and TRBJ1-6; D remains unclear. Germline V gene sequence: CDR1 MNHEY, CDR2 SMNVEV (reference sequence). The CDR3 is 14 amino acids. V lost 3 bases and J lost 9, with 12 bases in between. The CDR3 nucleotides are TGTGCCAGCAGTTTGATCGTCAGCCTTTCACCCCTCCACTTT. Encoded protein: CASSLIVSLSPLHF.

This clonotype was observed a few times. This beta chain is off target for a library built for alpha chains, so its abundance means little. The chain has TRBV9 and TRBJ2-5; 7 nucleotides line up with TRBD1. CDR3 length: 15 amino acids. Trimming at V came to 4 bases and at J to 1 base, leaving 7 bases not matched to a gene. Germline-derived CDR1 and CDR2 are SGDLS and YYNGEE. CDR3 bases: TGTGCCAGCAGCCCGCGACAGGGTATCCAAGAGACCCAGTACTTC. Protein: CASSPRQGIQETQYF.

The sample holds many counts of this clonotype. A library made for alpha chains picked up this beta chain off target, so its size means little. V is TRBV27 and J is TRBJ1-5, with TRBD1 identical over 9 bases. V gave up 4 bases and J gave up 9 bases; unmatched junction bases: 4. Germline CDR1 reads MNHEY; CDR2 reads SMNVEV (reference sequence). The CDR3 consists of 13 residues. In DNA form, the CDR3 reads TGTGCCAGCAGTTCCAACAGGGGGCTGCCCCAGCATTTT. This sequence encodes CASSSNRGLPQHF.

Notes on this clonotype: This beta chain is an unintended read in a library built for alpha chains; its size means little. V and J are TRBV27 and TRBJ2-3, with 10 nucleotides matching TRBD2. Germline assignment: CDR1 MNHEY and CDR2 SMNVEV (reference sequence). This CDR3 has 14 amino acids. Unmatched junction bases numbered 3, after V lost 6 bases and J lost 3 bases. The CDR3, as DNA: TGTGCCAGCAGGCTAGCGGGAGAAACAGATACGCAGTATTTT. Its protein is CASRLAGETDTQYF.

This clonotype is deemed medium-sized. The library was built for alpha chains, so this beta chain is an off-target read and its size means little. CDR3 coding DNA: TGTGCCAGCAGCGTAAGGGGGACAGGGTTCTCTGGGGCCAACGTCCTGACTTTC. Encoded protein: CASSVRGTGFSGANVLTF. The chain joins TRBV9 to TRBJ2-6, with 9 nucleotides matching TRBD1. The J segment lost 0 bases and the V segment lost 1 base, leaving 5 bases of the junction unmatched. Germline CDR1 reads SGDLS; CDR2 reads YYNGEE. CDR3 length: 18 residues.